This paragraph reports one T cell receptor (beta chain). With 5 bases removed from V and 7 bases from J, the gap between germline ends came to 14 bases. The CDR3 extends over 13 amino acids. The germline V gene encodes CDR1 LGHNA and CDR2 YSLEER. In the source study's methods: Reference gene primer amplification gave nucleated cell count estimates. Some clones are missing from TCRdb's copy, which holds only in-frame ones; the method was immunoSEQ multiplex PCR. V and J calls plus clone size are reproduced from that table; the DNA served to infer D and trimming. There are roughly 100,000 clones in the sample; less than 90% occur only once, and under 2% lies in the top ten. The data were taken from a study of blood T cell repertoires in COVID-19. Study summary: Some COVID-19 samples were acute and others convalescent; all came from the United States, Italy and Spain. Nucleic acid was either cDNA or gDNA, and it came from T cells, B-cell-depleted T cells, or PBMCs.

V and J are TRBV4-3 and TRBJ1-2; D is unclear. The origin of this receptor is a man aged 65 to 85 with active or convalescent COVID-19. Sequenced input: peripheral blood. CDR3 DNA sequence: TGCGCCAGCAGCGAAGGGCTTTTTGGTGGCTACACCTTC. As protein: CASSEGLFGGYTF.